This entry lists 22 T cell receptor beta chains sequenced from one sample in a study of OX40 agonist ivuxolimab in advanced cancers. The library came from the immunoSEQ multiplex PCR assay. TCRdb retrieved this table from immuneACCESS and kept in-frame rearrangements only. Not all clones are present; in checked studies, unresolved V genes account for under half, and no reason is known for the remainder. The sample table holds 52,000 or so clones, of which about 82% were seen once. The ten largest clones add up to about 2.7% of the sample. The sequencing here drew on CD4+ or CD8+ T cells sorted from blood, taken in a trial of the OX40 agonist ivuxolimab. These receptors all come from an adult with an advanced solid tumor such as melanoma, head and neck, liver or kidney cancer.

The genes are TRBV5-4 and TRBJ1-1, with 7 bases matching TRBD1. The CDR3 is 18 residues long. Trimming at V came to 6 bases and at J to 4 bases, leaving 21 bases not matched to a gene. From germline, CDR1 is SGHNT and CDR2 YYREEE (reference sequence). CDR3: CASNVLGRGRLSGTEAFF. The CDR3 DNA sequence: TGTGCCAGCAACGTTCTGGGGAGGGGGCGCTTATCGGGCACTGAAGCTTTCTTT.

The chain has TRBV4-2 and TRBJ1-3; the D gene is possibly TRBD1 (5 bases). Deletions cut 4 bases from V and 4 bases from J, with 11 bases between. The CDR3 has 14 amino acids. Germline V lookup: CDR1 LGHNA, CDR2 YNFKEQ. CDR3 nucleotides: TGTGCCAGCAGCCGGGACTTCGAAGGAAACACCATATATTTT. Amino acids: CASSRDFEGNTIYF.

This clone is a singleton in its sample. The chain links TRBV19 to TRBJ1-2; perhaps TRBD1 as D (5 bases). The CDR3 sequence is 13 residues long. Germline loops: CDR1 LNHDA, CDR2 SQIVND (reference sequence). The V end lost 5 bases, the J end lost 5 bases, and 12 bases lay between the germline ends. CDR3 coding DNA: TGTGCCAGTAGTCTGATCCAGGGTTATGGCTACACCTTC. As protein: CASSLIQGYGYTF.

This clone was found a few times. The rearrangement uses TRBV18 and TRBJ1-1; D possibly corresponds to TRBD1 (6 bases). Looked up from germline, CDR1 is KGHSH and CDR2 is LQKENI. This CDR3 comprises 13 residues. The V end lost 4 bases, the J end lost 1 base, and 7 bases lay between the germline ends. CDR3 loop: CASSRQENTEAFF. For the CDR3, the DNA is TGTGCCAGCTCACGACAGGAGAACACTGAAGCTTTCTTT.

This chain joins TRBV5-1 and TRBJ2-1; 12 bases line up with TRBD2. This CDR3 is 17 amino acids long. The germline V gene encodes CDR1 SGHRS and CDR2 YFSETQ. J gave up 9 bases and V 0 bases, and 10 bases lay outside the gene matches. CDR3 in amino acids: CASSLEAGTSGYSEQFF. Here the CDR3 DNA reads TGCGCCAGCAGCTTGGAAGCTGGGACTAGCGGGTATAGTGAGCAGTTCTTC. Complete variable domain (other parts from reference TRBV5-1 and TRBJ2-1): KAGVTQTPRYLIKTRGQQVTLSCSPISGHRSVSWYQQTPGQGLQFLFEYFSETQRNKGNFPGRFSGRQFSNSRSEMNVSTLELGDSALYLCASSLEAGTSGYSEQFFGPGTRLTVL.

The chain joins TRBV5-4 to TRBJ2-7; 9 nucleotides line up with TRBD1. The CDR3 is 16 amino acids. V was pared by 4 bases and J by 0 bases, with 8 bases of the junction left unmatched. CDR1 SGHNT and CDR2 YYREEE come from the germline V gene (reference sequence). CDR3: CASSPFPGQGSYEQYF. CDR3 bases: TGTGCCAGCAGCCCATTTCCGGGACAGGGCTCCTACGAGCAGTACTTC.

The chain employs TRBV9 and TRBJ1-5; 7 bases align to TRBD1. CDR1 and CDR2 from the germline V gene are SGDLS and YYNGEE. Trimming took 2 bases from V and 5 from J; bases not matched to a gene: 1. The CDR3 extends over 13 amino acids. In DNA form, the CDR3 reads TGTGCCAGCAGCGTCCAGGGGGATCAGCCCCAGCATTTT. Protein sequence: CASSVQGDQPQHF.

J is TRBJ1-2 and V is TRBV7-9; 9 bases are a match to TRBD1. The CDR3 has 15 residues. The germline V gene has CDR1 SEHNR and CDR2 FQNEAQ (reference sequence). J lost 8 bases, V lost 0 bases, and 7 bases had no gene match. As DNA, the CDR3 is TGTGCCAGCAGCTTAGCGCCGGGACAGGGAGGCGGCTACACCTTC. Its translation: CASSLAPGQGGGYTF.

This rearrangement joins TRBV18 to TRBJ1-2, with 9 positions matching TRBD1. This CDR3 spans 15 amino acids. The J segment lost 8 bases and the V segment lost 6 bases, leaving 13 bases of the junction unmatched. From germline, CDR1 is KGHSH and CDR2 LQKENI. CDR3 in DNA: TGTGCCAGCTCGCCAGGGACAGGGAGAGTCGGAGGCTACACCTTC. This codes for CASSPGTGRVGGYTF.

This chain connects TRBV2 to TRBJ2-7; TRBD2 matches at 11 bases. The V and J ends lost 4 bases and 1 base, in that order; junction bases with no gene match: 6. This CDR3 spans 16 amino acids. Per the germline V gene, CDR1 is SNHLY and CDR2 is FYNNEI. As DNA, the CDR3 is TGTGCCAGCAGTGGCGGACTAGCGGGTGGTTCCTACGAGCAGTACTTC. Encoded protein: CASSGGLAGGSYEQYF.

The chain employs TRBV4-2 and TRBJ1-5; no reliable D call. The CDR3 contains 15 residues. CDR1 LGHNA and CDR2 YNFKEQ come from the germline V gene. V dropped 0 bases and J dropped 7 bases, with 13 bases sitting between them. The CDR3 reads CASSQDVGSEQPQHF. The CDR3 DNA reads TGTGCCAGCAGCCAAGACGTGGGGTCAGAACAGCCCCAGCATTTT.

As DNA, the CDR3 is TGTGCCAGCTCACCAGAGGGGGAATCCTACAATGAGCAGTTCTTC. Translating it yields CASSPEGESYNEQFF. The chain is built from TRBV18 and TRBJ2-1; maybe TRBD1 (6 bases). From germline, CDR1 is KGHSH and CDR2 LQKENI. Trimming shortened V by 2 bases and J by 1 base, and 9 bases separated the two germline ends. The CDR3 spans 15 residues.

The rearrangement links TRBV9 to TRBJ2-5, with 7 bases aligning to TRBD2. Germline assignment: CDR1 SGDLS and CDR2 YYNGEE. V lost 4 bases, J lost 4 bases, and 10 bases stayed unmatched. There are 15 residues in the CDR3. The chain's CDR3 is CASSPGMVAGETQYF. The CDR3 nucleotides read TGTGCCAGCAGCCCCGGGATGGTAGCGGGAGAGACCCAGTACTTC.

The chain employs TRBV11-2 and TRBJ2-7, with 8 bases matching TRBD2. V dropped 1 base and J dropped 4; count of bases not matched to a gene: 3. Germline lookup yields CDR1 SGHAT and CDR2 FQNNGV. The CDR3 consists of 14 residues. Written as DNA, the CDR3 is TGTGCCAGCAGCTTAGCACTAGCGGATTACGAGCAGTACTTC. Its translation is CASSLALADYEQYF. The full variable domain, with the rest looked up from reference TRBV11-2 and TRBJ2-7, is EAGVAQSPRYKIIEKRQSVAFWCNPISGHATLYWYQQILGQGPKLLIQFQNNGVVDDSQLPKDRFSAERLKGVDSTLKIQPAKLEDSAVYLCASSLALADYEQYFGPGTRLTVT.

J is TRBJ2-7 and V is TRBV9, with D possibly matching TRBD1 (5 bases). This CDR3 has 14 residues. V was cut by 3 bases and J by 3 bases, with 13 bases left in between. CDR1 SGDLS and CDR2 YYNGEE come from the germline V gene. The CDR3 region is CASSATSTDYEQYF. The DNA of the CDR3 is TGTGCCAGCAGCGCCACCTCGACAGACTACGAGCAGTACTTC.

The chain joins TRBV11-3 to TRBJ1-1, with D unresolved. The V and J ends lost 5 bases and 1 base respectively, with 8 bases between them. The germline gives CDR1 SGHNT, CDR2 YENEEA. This CDR3 contains 13 residues. The CDR3 region is CASSANGNTEAFF. The DNA for the CDR3 is TGTGCCAGCAGCGCGAACGGGAACACTGAAGCTTTCTTT.

The V gene is TRBV7-2, the J gene TRBJ2-3, with 9 bases fitting TRBD2. CDR3 length: 16 residues. Per the germline V gene, CDR1 is SGHTA and CDR2 is FQGNSA. Losses at the gene ends were 5 bases for V and 1 base for J; bases not matched to a gene: 7. CDR3 protein: CASSGRGGVGTDTQYF. CDR3 DNA: TGTGCCAGCAGCGGGCGGGGGGGCGTCGGCACAGATACGCAGTATTTT.

The CDR3 DNA is TGTGCCAGTAGTATTAGTGGAACCTACGAGCAGTACTTC. Translated, it gives CASSISGTYEQYF. The V gene is TRBV19, the J gene TRBJ2-7; D unresolved. The CDR3 loop spans 13 amino acids. Germline CDR1 is LNHDA and CDR2 is SQIVND (reference sequence). V was pared by 3 bases and J by 2 bases, with 8 bases between. The entire variable domain, with the rest obtained from reference TRBV19 and TRBJ2-7, is as follows: DGGITQSPKYLFRKEGQNVTLSCEQNLNHDAMYWYRQDPGQGLRLIYYSQIVNDFQKGDIAEGYSVSREKKESFPLTVTSAQKNPTAFYLCASSISGTYEQYFGPGTRLTVT.

This clone occurred once. V and J are TRBV6-6 and TRBJ2-5; possibly TRBD1 or TRBD2 for D (5 bases each). The J call could be wrong; TRBJ2-7 is a better fit for the DNA end. The CDR3 has 12 amino acids. Looked up from germline, CDR1 is MNHNY and CDR2 is SVGAGI (reference sequence). DNA for the CDR3: TGTGCCAGCAGGATCACTAGGGGCGAGCAGTACTTC. Amino acid sequence: CASRITRGEQYF.

This chain joins TRBV5-8 and TRBJ2-5; 11 bases map to TRBD1. The V and J ends lost 3 bases and 5 bases, in that order; junction bases with no gene match: 6. Germline CDR1 reads SGHTS; CDR2 reads YDEGEE. This CDR3 contains 15 residues. CDR3 bases: TGTGCCAGCAGCTCACGGACAGGGGGCGTTGAGACCCAGTACTTC. Residues: CASSSRTGGVETQYF.

V usage is TRBV19 and J usage is TRBJ2-1, with 12 bases lining up with TRBD2. CDR3 length equals 15 residues. J was trimmed by 6 bases and V by 3 bases; bases with no gene match: 3. Germline V gene data show CDR1 as LNHDA and CDR2 as SQIVND (reference sequence). The CDR3 reads CASSILAGGGNEQFF. For the CDR3, the DNA is TGTGCCAGTAGTATTCTAGCGGGAGGGGGCAATGAGCAGTTCTTC.

V usage is TRBV4-1 and J usage is TRBJ2-1; D may be TRBD2 (5 bases). Germline CDR1 reads MGHRA; CDR2 reads YSYEKL. There are 16 residues in the CDR3. Trimming pared 5 bases from V and 0 bases from J, leaving 14 bases between. As DNA, the CDR3 is TGCGCCAGCAGCTTTCTCTGGGAGAGCTCCTACAATGAGCAGTTCTTC. Its protein is CASSFLWESSYNEQFF.